What follows are 21 T cell receptor beta chains derived from one specimen sequenced in a study of shared clonotypes between healthy human individuals. The table came from immunoSEQ multiplex PCR; TCRdb's copy has only in-frame clones and leaves some out. The sample shows 2 million to 3 million clones, more than 85% of them seen only once. Sequenced: naive CD4+ T cells from PBMCs. The subset here: CD45RA+ positively selected. These receptors originate from a young man in good health. Some clones in this sample may be carry-over from other donors' samples.

With regard to this clone: Other DNA sequences within the sample encode an identical CDR3. The CDR3 loop is CASSSTGDSGNTIYF. CDR3 coding DNA: TGCGCCAGCAGCTCGACAGGAGACTCTGGAAACACCATATATTTT. The chain recombines TRBV5-1 with TRBJ1-3; possibly TRBD1 for D (6 bases). Germline lookup yields CDR1 SGHRS and CDR2 YFSETQ. The CDR3 covers 15 residues. Trimming pared 3 bases from V and 0 bases from J, leaving 10 bases between.

For the CDR3, the DNA is TGTGCCAGCAGCTTGGTTACAGCCAGGGGCTATGGCTACACCTTC. Translation gives CASSLVTARGYGYTF. The J gene is TRBJ1-2, the V gene TRBV5-5, with D tentatively TRBD1 (6 bases). The germline gives CDR1 SGHKS, CDR2 YYEKEE (reference sequence). The CDR3 covers 15 residues. With 0 bases removed from V and 4 bases from J, the gap between germline ends came to 13 bases.

The gene calls are TRBV5-1 and TRBJ2-1, with a weak D call TRBD2 (6 bases). Germline values: CDR1 SGHRS, CDR2 YFSETQ. CDR3 length equals 15 residues. Trimming cost V 6 bases and J 9 bases, with 22 bases left between them. CDR3 amino acids: CASNRGSGIKGEQFF. The CDR3 DNA is TGCGCCAGCAACCGGGGGTCCGGGATTAAGGGTGAGCAGTTCTTC.

This clone showed up just once. J is TRBJ1-4 and V is TRBV10-3; perhaps TRBD1 as D (5 bases). The CDR3 consists of 13 residues. V lost 10 bases to trimming and J lost 2 bases, with 11 bases between them. In germline, CDR1 is ENHRY, CDR2 SYGVKD. CDR3 residues: CATSGQTNEKLFF. The CDR3 DNA follows: TGTGCCACCTCGGGGCAGACTAATGAAAAACTGTTTTTT.

The chain joins TRBV25-1 to TRBJ2-7, with TRBD2 matching 7 bases. Germline CDR1 MGHDK, CDR2 SYGVNS. Trimming cost V 6 bases and J 0 bases; bases outside gene matches: 5. The length of the CDR3 is 14 residues. CDR3 nucleotide sequence: TGTGCCAGCAGGGGAAAGCGGGGCTCCTACGAGCAGTACTTC. Protein: CASRGKRGSYEQYF.

The chain links TRBV14 to TRBJ2-7, with a possible D match to TRBD1 (5 bases). Trimming took off 4 bases at V and 2 bases at J, with 9 bases between the two ends. Germline CDR1 SGHDN, CDR2 FVKESK. The CDR3 totals 13 residues. The CDR3 region has the DNA TGTGCCAGCAGCCGTGGGGCCACCTACGAGCAGTACTTC. The encoded protein is CASSRGATYEQYF.

This chain connects TRBV27 to TRBJ1-1; no reliable D call. Germline lookup yields CDR1 MNHEY and CDR2 SMNVEV (reference sequence). V lost 6 bases and J 1 base, leaving 9 bases between the germline ends. This CDR3 spans 13 amino acids. CDR3 in DNA: TGTGCCAGCAGCCTCATGCGGAACACTGAAGCTTTCTTT. Encoded protein: CASSLMRNTEAFF.

The rearrangement links TRBV21-1 to TRBJ2-2; TRBD2, the table's D call, was not compared with the DNA. TRBV21-1 constitutes a pseudogene. The CDR3 contains 14 residues. The CDR3 loop reads CASSKSWNTGELFF. CDR3 coding DNA: TGTGCCAGCAGCAAAAGCTGGAACACCGGGGAGCTGTTTTTT.

In the case of this clone: Other nucleotide sequences in the sample specify the same CDR3. CDR3 coding DNA: TGTGCCAGCAGTGTCACAGGGAATTCACCCCTCCACTTT. Translating gives CASSVTGNSPLHF. The chain uses TRBV6-4 and TRBJ1-6; D might be TRBD1 (6 bases). The germline V and J ends were trimmed by 4 bases and 7 bases, with 8 bases remaining between them. The CDR3 is 13 amino acids. The germline CDR1 and CDR2 sequences are MRHNA and SNTAGT.

This clone was counted a single time. The chain combines TRBV2 with TRBJ1-3, with 11 nucleotides matching TRBD1. Germline assignment: CDR1 SNHLY and CDR2 FYNNEI. This CDR3 contains 15 residues. J lost 2 bases, V lost 6 bases, and 3 bases had no gene match. This chain's CDR3 is CASSGQGATGNTIYF. DNA for the CDR3: TGTGCCAGCAGCGGACAGGGGGCGACTGGAAACACCATATATTTT.

Only a few counts were recorded for this clone. The V gene is TRBV11-1, the J gene TRBJ1-4; TRBD1 might be the D (5 bases). The CDR3 is made up of 16 amino acids. V lost 4 bases and J 6 bases, leaving 18 bases between the germline ends. Germline CDR1 SGHAT, CDR2 FQDESV (reference sequence). CDR3 residues: CASSSAGTGGYEKLFF. The CDR3 nucleotides are TGTGCCAGCAGCTCGGCCGGGACCGGAGGATATGAAAAACTGTTTTTT.

This chain links TRBV7-2 with TRBJ2-1; 8 bases align to TRBD1. CDR1 and CDR2 (germline): SGHTA, FQGNSA. The trim removed 5 bases at V and 6 bases at J, leaving 3 bases unmatched. CDR3 length: 13 amino acids. The CDR3 loop is CASSPTGVNEQFF. The CDR3 DNA follows: TGTGCCAGCAGCCCGACAGGGGTCAATGAGCAGTTCTTC.

The rearrangement links TRBV28 to TRBJ1-5; D unclear. V was pared by 1 base and J by 6 bases, with 4 bases between. Germline V gene data show CDR1 as MDHEN and CDR2 as SYDVKM. The CDR3 is made up of 12 amino acids. CDR3 coding DNA: TGTGCCAGCAGTTTATCTATTCAGCCCCAGCATTTT. Its translation: CASSLSIQPQHF.

This chain joins TRBV6-6 and TRBJ2-7; tentative D call: TRBD2 (7 bases). The CDR3 covers 14 residues. V was clipped by 6 bases and J by 6 bases, with 18 bases between them. Germline CDR1 and CDR2: MNHNY and SVGAGI (reference sequence). The CDR3 reads CASSPDGGRGEQYF. The CDR3 DNA follows: TGTGCCAGCAGCCCGGACGGGGGGCGCGGCGAGCAGTACTTC.

J is TRBJ2-2 and V is TRBV9; D ambiguous. Germline V gene data show CDR1 as SGDLS and CDR2 as YYNGEE. This CDR3 is built from 13 residues. Trimming left V 5 bases short and J 6 bases short, with 11 bases between. CDR3 loop: CASSRQTPGELFF. DNA of the CDR3: TGTGCCAGCAGTAGGCAAACACCCGGGGAGCTGTTTTTT.

V gene TRBV18 combines with J gene TRBJ2-1; no reliable D call. In germline, CDR1 is KGHSH, CDR2 LQKENI. This CDR3 is built from 14 residues. Trimming took off 1 base at V and 0 bases at J, with 4 bases between the two ends. Here the CDR3 reads CASSPLPSYNEQFF. In DNA form, the CDR3 reads TGTGCCAGCTCACCACTCCCCTCCTACAATGAGCAGTTCTTC.

The chain links TRBV11-1 to TRBJ1-4; D remains unclear. Germline CDR1 and CDR2: SGHAT and FQDESV (reference sequence). The CDR3 consists of 15 residues. Deletions cut 5 bases from V and 5 bases from J, with 15 bases between. The DNA for the CDR3 is TGTGCCAGCAGCCCTACACTGGAGATGAATGAAAAACTGTTTTTT. Encoded protein: CASSPTLEMNEKLFF.

This clone was seen a single time. The chain couples TRBV27 to TRBJ1-2; D is perhaps TRBD1 (5 bases). Trimming pared 4 bases from V and 0 bases from J, leaving 12 bases between. Germline values: CDR1 MNHEY, CDR2 SMNVEV (reference sequence). The length of the CDR3 is 15 residues. The DNA for the CDR3 is TGTGCCAGCAGTTCGTACAGGCGAACTAACTATGGCTACACCTTC. This gives the protein CASSSYRRTNYGYTF.

The genes are TRBV5-1 and TRBJ1-1, with TRBD1 matching over 8 bases. Trimming at V came to 4 bases and at J to 5 bases, leaving 7 bases not matched to a gene. Germline lookup yields CDR1 SGHRS and CDR2 YFSETQ. The CDR3 is 14 amino acids. The CDR3 is CASSRTTGGTEAFF. CDR3 in DNA: TGCGCCAGCAGCAGGACTACAGGGGGAACTGAAGCTTTCTTT.

The chain carries TRBV5-1 and TRBJ2-3, with 9 bases fitting TRBD2. Germline trimming cut 0 bases from V and 3 bases from J; bases unmatched to any gene: 5. CDR1 and CDR2 from the germline V gene are SGHRS and YFSETQ. This CDR3 has 16 amino acids. DNA of the CDR3: TGCGCCAGCAGCTTGGTAGTTAGCGGGAGTACAGATACGCAGTATTTT. It is translated as CASSLVVSGSTDTQYF.

The chain couples TRBV27 to TRBJ1-6, with D hard to call. V was trimmed by 3 bases and J by 6 bases, leaving 12 bases between them. This CDR3 is 15 amino acids long. CDR1 and CDR2 from the germline V gene are MNHEY and SMNVEV (reference sequence). The CDR3 region is CASSLAAPLNSPLHF. The CDR3 DNA reads as TGTGCCAGCAGTTTGGCCGCACCCCTTAATTCACCCCTCCACTTT.